This T cell receptor beta chain was obtained from a study of spatial heterogeneity in lung cancer. General study results and limits: TCRs found ubiquitously expanded in tumor appeared in blood more at resection than at follow-up.

The V end was cut by 4 bases, the J end by 4 bases, with 17 bases between. The CDR3 runs to 16 residues. Germline assignment: CDR1 LGHDT and CDR2 YNNKEL (reference sequence). MiXCR was run by TCRdb on the 5' RACE reads, yielding one entry per CDR3 protein. This sample has roughly 80,000 distinct CDR3 sequences; approximately 8.1% occur once, and the top ten carry about 6.8%. Time point in this sample: sample taken at primary tumor resection. This clonotype occurred a few times. The antigen is unknown. This receptor was obtained from a male donor with early-stage non-small cell lung cancer. The sequencing here drew on PBMCs, taken at surgery. The V gene is TRBV3-1, the J gene TRBJ1-3; no definite D call. The CDR3, as DNA: TGTGCCAGCAGCCCCCGGCGGGGAGTGGGAGGAAACACCATATATTTT. Amino acids: CASSPRRGVGGNTIYF.